This TCR beta chain was found in a study of long-term antiretroviral therapy in people with HIV. Turning to the study itself: The oldest samples precede the 2015 immediate-ART recommendation by about a decade. Study-wide results and caveats: All time points showed a repertoire dominated by clones expanded before ART.

The CDR3 is 11 residues long. Germline CDR1 reads DFQATT; CDR2 reads SNEGSKA (reference sequence). Survey-level immunoSEQ v3.0 assays were run. In sequencing, about 35,000-50,000 T-cell genomes per sample were targeted. Sequencing used immunoSEQ multiplex PCR; TCRdb keeps in-frame clones, though not all of them. The repertoire holds approximately 35,000 clones, 70% to 90% seen once, with approximately 10% in the top ten. A note on this clone: Its antigen remains unidentified.

This chain uses TRBV20-1 with TRBJ1-2, with D perhaps TRBD1 (5 bases). The source material was unsorted PBMCs, sampled 2.2 years after starting antiretroviral therapy. The receptor was isolated from a man between 18 and 29 years old with HIV. Written as DNA, the CDR3 is TGCAGGCCGGATGGGGGCTATGGCTACACCTTC. It translates to CRPDGGYGYTF.